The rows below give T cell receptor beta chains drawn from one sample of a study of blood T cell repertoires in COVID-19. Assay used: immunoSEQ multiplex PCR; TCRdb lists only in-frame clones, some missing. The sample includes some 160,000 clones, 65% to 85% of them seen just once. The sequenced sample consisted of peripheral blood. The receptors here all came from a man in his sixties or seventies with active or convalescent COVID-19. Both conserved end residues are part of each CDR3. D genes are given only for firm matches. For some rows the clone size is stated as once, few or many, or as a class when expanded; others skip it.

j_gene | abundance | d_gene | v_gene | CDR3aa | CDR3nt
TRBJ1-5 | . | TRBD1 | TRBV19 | CASREGRQGRNQPQHF | TGTGCCAGTAGGGAAGGACGACAGGGGAGGAATCAGCCCCAGCATTTT
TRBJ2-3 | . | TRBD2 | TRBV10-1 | CATEKERGPTDTQYF | TGCGCCACCGAGAAAGAGCGGGGGCCCACAGATACGCAGTATTTT
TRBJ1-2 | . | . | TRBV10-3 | CAISDAGAYGYTF | TGTGCCATCAGTGATGCGGGGGCTTATGGCTACACCTTC
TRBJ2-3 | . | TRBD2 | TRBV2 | CASSELTTSGYTQYF | TGTGCCAGCAGTGAACTAACTACTAGCGGCTATACGCAGTATTTT
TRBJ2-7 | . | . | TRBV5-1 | CASSLGQNRIYEQYF | TGCGCCAGCAGCTTAGGACAAAACCGTATATACGAGCAGTACTTC
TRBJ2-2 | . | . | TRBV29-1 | CSVGWTGDGTGELFF | TGCAGCGTTGGGTGGACCGGGGATGGCACCGGGGAGCTGTTTTTT
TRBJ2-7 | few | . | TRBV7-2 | CASSLWQAYEQYF | TGTGCCAGCAGCTTATGGCAAGCCTACGAGCAGTACTTC
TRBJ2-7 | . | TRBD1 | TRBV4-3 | CASSQVPGGGTYEQYF | TGCGCCAGCAGCCAAGTACCAGGGGGTGGAACCTACGAGCAGTACTTC
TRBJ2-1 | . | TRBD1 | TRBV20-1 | CSTDRGSEQFF | TGCAGTACAGACAGGGGCTCTGAGCAGTTCTTC
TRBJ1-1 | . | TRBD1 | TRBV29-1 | CSVEARQGSTEAFF | TGCAGCGTTGAAGCCCGACAGGGTAGCACTGAAGCTTTCTTT
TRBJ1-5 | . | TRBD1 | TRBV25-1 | CAGRPDRVNQPQHF | TGTGCCGGAAGACCGGACAGGGTCAATCAGCCCCAGCATTTT
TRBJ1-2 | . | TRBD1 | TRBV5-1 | CASSSPGTGSNYGYTF | TGCGCCAGCAGCTCACCCGGGACAGGGAGTAACTATGGCTACACCTTC
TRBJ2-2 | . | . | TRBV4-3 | CASSQEVLVSLNTGELFF | TGCGCCAGCAGCCAAGAGGTTCTGGTGTCACTCAACACCGGGGAGCTGTTTTTT
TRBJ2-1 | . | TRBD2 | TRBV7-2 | CASSSQLAGTYNEQFF | TGTGCCAGCAGCTCCCAACTAGCGGGGACCTACAATGAGCAGTTCTTC
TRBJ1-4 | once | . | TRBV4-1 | CASSQGGRGTNEKLFF | TGCGCCAGCAGCCAAGGGGGGCGCGGAACTAATGAAAAACTGTTTTTT
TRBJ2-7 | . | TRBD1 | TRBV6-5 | CAIPAGQVYGEEQYF | TGTGCCATCCCGGCAGGACAGGTCTACGGAGAAGAGCAGTACTTC
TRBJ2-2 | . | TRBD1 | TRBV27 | CASRDRGYNTGELFF | TGTGCCAGCAGGGACAGGGGTTATAACACCGGGGAGCTGTTTTTT
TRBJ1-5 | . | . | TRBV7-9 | CASSPGGGVSQPQHF | TGTGCCAGCAGCCCGGGGGGCGGAGTATCCCAGCCCCAGCATTTT
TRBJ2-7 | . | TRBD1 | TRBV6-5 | CASSSTGNEQYF | TGTGCCAGCAGTTCGACAGGGAATGAGCAGTACTTC
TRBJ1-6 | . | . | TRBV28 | CASSLFRQQYNSPLHF | TGTGCCAGCAGTTTATTTAGACAGCAGTATAATTCACCCCTCCACTTT
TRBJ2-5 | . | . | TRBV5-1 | CASSAAPGSKETQYF | TGCGCCAGCAGCGCGGCACCGGGGTCTAAAGAGACCCAGTACTTC
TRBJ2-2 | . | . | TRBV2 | CATKQGSDTGELFF | TGTGCCACCAAACAGGGATCGGACACCGGGGAGCTGTTTTTT
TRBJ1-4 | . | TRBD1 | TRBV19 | CASNAGTGVGEKLFF | TGTGCCAGTAACGCCGGGACAGGGGTAGGTGAAAAACTGTTTTTT
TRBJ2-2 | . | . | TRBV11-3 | CASRLQGSELFF | TGTGCCAGCAGACTACAGGGCTCGGAGCTGTTTTTT
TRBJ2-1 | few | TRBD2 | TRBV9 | CASSVGAGAYNEQFF | TGTGCCAGCAGCGTAGGGGCGGGAGCCTACAATGAGCAGTTCTTC